This passage covers 5 T cell receptor beta chains from one sample sequenced in a study of shared clonotypes between healthy human individuals. Assay used: immunoSEQ multiplex PCR; TCRdb lists only in-frame clones, some missing. The data show 2 million to 2.5 million clones, with roughly 96% seen just once and roughly 0.13% held by the top ten. The sequenced sample was naive CD4+ T cells sorted from blood. Subset meaning: CD45RA+ positively selected. The source is a man in his late teens or twenties in good health.

The DNA for the CDR3 is TGTGCCAGCAGTCGCGACAGGGGAGGCTCTGAGCAGTTCTTC. This translates into CASSRDRGGSEQFF. This chain links TRBV5-6 with TRBJ2-1, with 8 positions matching TRBD1. Germline loops: CDR1 SGHDT, CDR2 YYEEEE. Losses at the gene ends were 5 bases for V and 9 bases for J; bases not matched to a gene: 10. This CDR3 is built from 14 residues.

The chain joins TRBV7-2 to TRBJ1-4; D is unclear. V lost 2 bases, J lost 3 bases, and 10 bases lay in between. Germline V gene sequence: CDR1 SGHTA, CDR2 FQGNSA. The CDR3 totals 15 residues. CDR3 amino acids: CASSLIGSPNEKLFF. The CDR3 nucleotides read TGTGCCAGCAGCTTAATAGGGTCTCCTAATGAAAAACTGTTTTTT.

The chain recombines TRBV18 with TRBJ2-1; no clear D gene. Between the trimmed V and J ends, which lost 0 bases and 3 bases, there was a span of 9 bases. The length of the CDR3 is 15 residues. Germline lookup yields CDR1 KGHSH and CDR2 LQKENI. CDR3: CASSPPGMVYNEQFF. Here the CDR3 DNA reads TGTGCCAGCTCACCACCAGGGATGGTCTACAATGAGCAGTTCTTC.

The rearrangement joins TRBV27 to TRBJ1-2, with no clear D. Germline CDR1 is MNHEY and CDR2 is SMNVEV (reference sequence). This CDR3 is 11 amino acids long. Trimming left V 6 bases short and J 5 bases short, with 7 bases between. CDR3 sequence (DNA): TGTGCCAGCAGGGGGATTTATGGCTACACCTTC. Its protein product is CASRGIYGYTF.

In the case of this clone: Other DNA sequences in this sample translate to the same CDR3. This chain joins TRBV6-5 and TRBJ1-3, with 8 bases fitting TRBD1. The CDR3 has 15 residues. Germline CDR1 and CDR2: MNHEY and SVGAGI. The trim removed 0 bases at V and 4 bases at J, leaving 2 bases unmatched. In nucleotides, the CDR3 is TGTGCCAGCAGTTACTCGACAGGGGCAGGAAACACCATATATTTT. Translated, it gives CASSYSTGAGNTIYF.